The sample holds many counts of the clone carrying this T cell receptor beta chain. iRepertoire HTBI primers and Arm-PCR of CDR3 regions built TCR beta libraries. From the multiplex PCR reads, TCRdb called clonotypes with MiXCR, one entry per CDR3 protein. Of 500,000 or so distinct CDR3 sequences in the sample, 14% were seen once. The data derive from a study of regulatory T cells in long-lasting Graves disease. Indicated time point: newly diagnosed GD, antithyroid drugs for less than 3 months. RNA from PBMCs was the source of the TCR library. Another study also made use of these data, one on T cells in Graves' hyperthyroidism and ophthalmopathy. From that study: Uncontrolled infections, other autoimmune diseases, pregnancy or lactation led to exclusion of patients.

Sample: peripheral blood mononuclear cells (PBMCs), taken at new diagnosis, from a patient treated with antithyroid drugs. The sequence came from a woman between 45 and 60 years old with Graves disease.

The CDR3 DNA sequence: TGTGCCTGGAGTGCCCCTCTGGTGCTATGGAGCTATGGCTACACCTTC. This sequence encodes CAWSAPLVLWSYGYTF. The genes are TRBV30 and TRBJ1-2; D is ambiguous. CDR1 GTSNPN and CDR2 SVGIG come from the germline V gene (reference sequence). This CDR3 region has 16 residues. Trimming removed 1 base from V and 4 bases from J, with 19 bases in between.